Shown below are 17 T cell receptor beta chains from a single sample sequenced in a study of cytomegalovirus exposure and HLA in healthy donors. Sequencing was performed with immunoSEQ multiplex PCR; in TCRdb, only in-frame clones are kept and a portion is missing. The profile shows 150,000 to 200,000 clones, around 90% of them singletons. The specimen sequenced was PBMCs. All receptors come from a young man in good health and CMV-seronegative.

V usage is TRBV29-1 and J usage is TRBJ2-3, with 12 nucleotides matching TRBD2. After removal of 4 bases from V and 4 bases from J, the junction contained 3 bases not matched to a gene. The germline V gene encodes CDR1 SQVTM and CDR2 ANQGSEA. CDR3 length: 14 amino acids. The CDR3 here is CSVGGTSGSDTQYF. CDR3 bases: TGCAGCGTTGGGGGGACTAGCGGGTCAGATACGCAGTATTTT.

The chain couples TRBV10-1 to TRBJ2-7, with 9 bases lining up with TRBD2. CDR1 and CDR2 (germline): WNHNN, SYGVQD (reference sequence). With 1 base clipped from V and 5 bases from J, the junction kept 6 bases outside the gene matches. This CDR3 contains 15 residues. The CDR3 sequence: CASSEWREGLNEQYF. Here the CDR3 DNA reads TGCGCCAGCAGTGAGTGGCGGGAGGGCCTTAACGAGCAGTACTTC.

The CDR3 DNA reads as TGTGCCAGCTCATCGCGGGCCTTCGAGGAGCAGCCCCAGCATTTT. Its translation: CASSSRAFEEQPQHF. V usage is TRBV18 and J usage is TRBJ1-5; D is uncertain. The CDR3 spans 15 residues. Germline V lookup: CDR1 KGHSH, CDR2 LQKENI. The germline V and J ends were trimmed by 5 bases and 7 bases, with 18 bases remaining between them.

The chain joins TRBV6-5 to TRBJ1-5; D is perhaps TRBD1 (5 bases). The ends were cut back, 5 bases at V and 2 bases at J, with 10 bases in the middle. Germline V gene lookup returns CDR1 MNHEY and CDR2 SVGAGI. This CDR3 has 14 residues. CDR3 nucleotide sequence: TGTGCCAGCAGTAATACAGGAGGCAATCAGCCCCAGCATTTT. Its protein is CASSNTGGNQPQHF.

V and J are TRBV2 and TRBJ2-7; 11 bases line up with TRBD1. CDR1 is SNHLY and CDR2 is FYNNEI in the germline V gene. This CDR3 contains 14 residues. Trimming cost V 6 bases and J 3 bases; bases outside gene matches: 4. The CDR3 spells CASSFGTGGYEQYF. Written as DNA, the CDR3 is TGTGCCAGCAGCTTCGGGACAGGGGGCTACGAGCAGTACTTC.

CDR3 nucleotide sequence: TGTGCCAGTTCCCGGGGGGTTGTGAACGAGCAGTACTTC. The encoded protein is CASSRGVVNEQYF. This chain uses TRBV19 with TRBJ2-7, with TRBD2 matching 7 bases. Trimming at V came to 8 bases and at J to 5 bases, leaving 9 bases not matched to a gene. The CDR3 sequence is 13 residues long. Germline V lookup: CDR1 LNHDA, CDR2 SQIVND (reference sequence).

The chain carries TRBV2 and TRBJ2-1; 9 bases match TRBD1. V lost 5 bases, J lost 7 bases, and 6 bases stayed unmatched. From germline, CDR1 is SNHLY and CDR2 FYNNEI. CDR3 length: 14 residues. CDR3 residues: CASSPGQGVNEQFF. In nucleotides, the CDR3 is TGTGCCAGCAGTCCGGGACAGGGAGTAAATGAGCAGTTCTTC. Together with reference TRBV2 and TRBJ2-1, the CDR3 gives the full variable domain: EPEVTQTPSHQVTQMGQEVILRCVPISNHLYFYWYRQILGQKVEFLVSFYNNEISEKSEIFDDQFSVERPDGSNFTLKIRSTKLEDSAMYFCASSPGQGVNEQFFGPGTRLTVL.

The chain couples TRBV6-5 to TRBJ1-1; TRBD1 agrees at 8 bases. V lost 4 bases and J lost 5; bases outside the gene matches: 9. The CDR3 spans 15 residues. From germline, CDR1 is MNHEY and CDR2 SVGAGI. The CDR3 coding sequence is TGTGCCAGCAGTTTGTCGACAGGGGCTTATACTGAAGCTTTCTTT. It encodes CASSLSTGAYTEAFF.

V usage is TRBV29-1 and J usage is TRBJ2-1, with 12 bases that match TRBD2. The germline CDR1 and CDR2 sequences are SQVTM and ANQGSEA. The CDR3 is made up of 18 amino acids. V dropped 6 bases and J dropped 8; count of bases not matched to a gene: 20. CDR3 coding DNA: TGCAGCGTCATGTTAGGGGCCGCTAGCGGGAGGGCCTGGTATGAGCAGTTCTTC. Protein sequence: CSVMLGAASGRAWYEQFF.

The CDR3 region has the DNA TGTGCCAACGAACGTCCAGGGGGCGATGAGCAGTTCTTC. It codes for CANERPGGDEQFF. This chain joins TRBV2 and TRBJ2-1; the match to TRBD1 covers 8 bases. CDR1 SNHLY and CDR2 FYNNEI come from the germline V gene. The CDR3 length is 13 residues. The ends lost 10 bases at V and 8 bases at J; junction bases unmatched: 10.

The rearrangement joins TRBV5-1 to TRBJ1-2; TRBD1 matches at 10 bases. J was trimmed by 6 bases and V by 2 bases; bases with no gene match: 10. This CDR3 is 16 amino acids long. Germline V gene data show CDR1 as SGHRS and CDR2 as YFSETQ. The CDR3 reads CASSLTLGTGAHGYTF. The CDR3 coding sequence is TGCGCCAGCAGCTTAACTTTGGGGACAGGGGCTCATGGCTACACCTTC.

V usage is TRBV11-2 and J usage is TRBJ2-2; D possibly corresponds to TRBD1 (6 bases). Trimming pared 1 base from V and 9 bases from J, leaving 18 bases between. The CDR3 spans 16 residues. Germline V lookup: CDR1 SGHAT, CDR2 FQNNGV. The DNA of the CDR3 is TGTGCCAGCAGCTTAGTGAGGGGGAAGGGAATATGGGAGCTGTTTTTT. Encoded protein: CASSLVRGKGIWELFF. Full variable domain (missing parts from reference TRBV11-2 and TRBJ2-2): EAGVAQSPRYKIIEKRQSVAFWCNPISGHATLYWYQQILGQGPKLLIQFQNNGVVDDSQLPKDRFSAERLKGVDSTLKIQPAKLEDSAVYLCASSLVRGKGIWELFFGEGSRLTVL.

The chain recombines TRBV11-2 with TRBJ2-1; TRBD2 is a possible D gene (6 bases). With 5 bases removed from V and 3 bases from J, the gap between germline ends came to 14 bases. The CDR3 loop spans 15 amino acids. Germline values: CDR1 SGHAT, CDR2 FQNNGV. The CDR3 region is CASSPDWGVYNEQFF. CDR3 in DNA: TGTGCCAGCAGCCCGGACTGGGGGGTCTACAATGAGCAGTTCTTC.

The gene calls are TRBV6-5 and TRBJ2-7; D is possibly TRBD1 (6 bases). Looked up from germline, CDR1 is MNHEY and CDR2 is SVGAGI. The CDR3 is 14 amino acids. The ends were cut back, 5 bases at V and 3 bases at J, with 14 bases in the middle. CDR3 coding DNA: TGTGCCAGCAGTCACAAACAGGGAGTCTACGAGCAGTACTTC. As protein: CASSHKQGVYEQYF.

The chain links TRBV10-3 to TRBJ2-2; maybe TRBD1 (6 bases). CDR3 length: 16 amino acids. CDR1 and CDR2 (germline): ENHRY, SYGVKD. Trimming cost V 0 bases and J 4 bases, with 12 bases left between them. The CDR3 reads CAISESPEGGTGELFF. The DNA for the CDR3 is TGTGCCATCAGTGAGTCCCCTGAAGGGGGCACCGGGGAGCTGTTTTTT.

This sequence joins TRBV11-3 and TRBJ2-1; 10 bases are shared with TRBD1. Germline trimming cut 5 bases from V and 7 bases from J; bases unmatched to any gene: 8. Germline V gene lookup returns CDR1 SGHNT and CDR2 YENEEA. The CDR3 spans 15 residues. CDR3 region: CASSLGGTGENEQFF. CDR3 nucleotides: TGTGCCAGCAGCCTAGGGGGGACAGGGGAGAATGAGCAGTTCTTC.

The rearrangement links TRBV7-9 to TRBJ1-2; 7 bases agree with TRBD1. After removal of 5 bases from V and 3 bases from J, the junction contained 18 bases not matched to a gene. This CDR3 comprises 18 residues. The germline V gene encodes CDR1 SEHNR and CDR2 FQNEAQ (reference sequence). In DNA form, the CDR3 reads TGTGCCAGCAGCGGGGCCGGGACAGTCGTCCCCTACTACTATGGCTACACCTTC. It is translated as CASSGAGTVVPYYYGYTF.